The 17 T cell receptor beta chains reported below all come from one sample, sequenced in a study of response to subunit inactivated influenza vaccine. TCRdb re-called the RT-PCR reads with MiXCR, one entry per CDR3 protein. The table has almost 600,000 distinct CDR3 sequences, less than 15% seen once. Sequencing was performed on PBMCs from blood, taken about 13 days after vaccination. Receptor source: a man in his fifties who received an inactivated influenza vaccine.

This clonotype was picked up many times. The chain employs TRBV5-5 and TRBJ2-5, with D uncertain. Germline values: CDR1 SGHKS, CDR2 YYEKEE (reference sequence). V lost 2 bases, J lost 5 bases, and 4 bases lay in between. The CDR3 length is 11 residues. CDR3 in DNA: TGTGCCAGCAGCTTAGTGGAGACCCAGTACTTC. This codes for CASSLVETQYF. The whole variable domain, remainder taken from reference TRBV5-5 and TRBJ2-5, is DAGVTQSPTHLIKTRGQQVTLRCSPISGHKSVSWYQQVLGQGPQFIFQYYEKEERGRGNFPDRFSARQFPNYSSELNVNALLLGDSALYLCASSLVETQYFGPGTRLLVL.

This sequence joins TRBV4-3 and TRBJ1-5, with 8 bases fitting TRBD1. Trimming removed 0 bases from V and 4 bases from J; junction bases left unmatched: 5. Germline loops: CDR1 LGHNA, CDR2 YSLEER. The length of the CDR3 is 16 residues. CDR3 loop: CASSQEPTGENQPQHF. The CDR3 nucleotides are TGCGCCAGCAGCCAAGAGCCGACAGGGGAAAATCAGCCCCAGCATTTT.

This clonotype was observed a handful of times. CDR3 loop: CASSVVYRTGPGNEQFF. For the CDR3, the DNA is TGTGCCAGCAGCGTAGTCTACCGGACCGGCCCCGGCAATGAGCAGTTCTTC. V is TRBV9 and J is TRBJ2-1; D is unresolved. Germline V gene lookup returns CDR1 SGDLS and CDR2 YYNGEE. The CDR3 is 17 residues long. Trimming cost V 0 bases and J 6 bases, with 19 bases left between them.

This clonotype occurred many times. V gene TRBV29-1 combines with J gene TRBJ2-7, with 7 nucleotides matching TRBD1. With 4 bases clipped from V and 6 bases from J, the junction kept 6 bases outside the gene matches. This CDR3 comprises 12 residues. In germline, CDR1 is SQVTM, CDR2 ANQGSEA. Written as DNA, the CDR3 is TGCAGCGTTGGGGGATACAGGGGCGAGCAGTACTTC. Translating it yields CSVGGYRGEQYF.

A few counts support this clonotype. This chain links TRBV12-3 or TRBV12-4 with TRBJ2-1; 9 nucleotides agree with TRBD2. V shed 6 bases, J shed 9 bases, and the junction held 9 bases outside the gene matches. The length of the CDR3 is 14 residues. The DNA for the CDR3 is TGTGCCAGCAGCCCCTCAGCGGGAGGACGTGAGCAGTTCTTC. Translating it yields CASSPSAGGREQFF.

This clonotype turned up a few times. This chain links TRBV7-9 with TRBJ2-1; 11 bases line up with TRBD2. The CDR3 extends over 15 amino acids. The germline V gene encodes CDR1 SEHNR and CDR2 FQNEAQ (reference sequence). Trimming removed 3 bases from V and 6 bases from J; junction bases left unmatched: 4. The CDR3 coding sequence is TGTGCCAGCAGCTTCGGTAGCGGGAGGGCCAATGAGCAGTTCTTC. Its translation: CASSFGSGRANEQFF. Complete variable domain (other parts from reference TRBV7-9 and TRBJ2-1): DTGVSQNPRHKITKRGQNVTFRCDPISEHNRLYWYRQTLGQGPEFLTYFQNEAQLEKSRLLSDRFSAERPKGSFSTLEIQRTEQGDSAMYLCASSFGSGRANEQFFGPGTRLTVL.

The genes are TRBV10-3 and TRBJ2-1, with D maybe TRBD1 (6 bases). This CDR3 spans 14 amino acids. V was cut by 4 bases and J by 5 bases, with 12 bases left in between. CDR1 is ENHRY, CDR2 SYGVKD, per germline. CDR3 protein: CAISGRGRHNEQFF. The DNA of the CDR3 is TGTGCCATCAGTGGCAGGGGACGACACAATGAGCAGTTCTTC.

The gene calls are TRBV18 and TRBJ1-4, with TRBD1 identical over 12 bases. The ends lost 2 bases at V and 5 bases at J; junction bases unmatched: 3. CDR1 and CDR2 from the germline V gene are KGHSH and LQKENI. This CDR3 comprises 16 residues. The CDR3 DNA sequence: TGTGCCAGCTCACCAGGGACAGGGGGCCGGAATGAAAAACTGTTTTTT. It encodes CASSPGTGGRNEKLFF.

This clonotype was seen more than once but under ten times. J is TRBJ1-1 and V is TRBV6-1; D gene unclear. From germline, CDR1 is MNHNS and CDR2 SASEGT. Trimming pared 4 bases from V and 3 bases from J, leaving 9 bases between. This CDR3 region has 13 residues. This CDR3 reads CASSGGPYTEAFF. In nucleotides, the CDR3 is TGTGCCAGCAGTGGAGGGCCGTACACTGAAGCTTTCTTT.

This clonotype appeared a few times. The rearrangement uses TRBV29-1 and TRBJ1-1; D remains unclear. CDR1 is SQVTM, CDR2 ANQGSEA, per germline. Trimming left V 2 bases short and J 5 bases short, with 18 bases between. The CDR3 has 15 residues. The CDR3 coding sequence is TGCAGCGTTGAATGGAGACTTAGTGGGGAGACTGAAGCTTTCTTT. As protein: CSVEWRLSGETEAFF.

This sequence joins TRBV12-3 or TRBV12-4 and TRBJ2-3; D might be TRBD2 (7 bases). The CDR3 has 17 residues. V was shortened by 3 bases and J by 4 bases, with 20 bases between the two germline ends. The CDR3 bases are TGTGCCAGCAGTTTGCCGGGGGGCCGTTGGTTAGCAGATACGCAGTATTTT. Protein: CASSLPGGRWLADTQYF.

The chain combines TRBV12-3 or TRBV12-4 with TRBJ1-2; D not resolved. CDR3 size: 13 residues. V gave up 6 bases and J gave up 6 bases, with 14 bases separating them. The CDR3 protein is CASSPHPRNGYTF. CDR3 in DNA: TGTGCCAGCAGCCCCCATCCGAGAAATGGCTACACCTTC.

This chain joins TRBV7-9 and TRBJ2-3; no reliable D call. CDR1 is SEHNR, CDR2 FQNEAQ, per germline (reference sequence). V shed 0 bases and J shed 2 bases, with 12 bases lying between them. CDR3 length: 16 amino acids. The CDR3 region has the DNA TGTGCCAGCAGCTTAGCGCTACGACACTTCACAGATACGCAGTATTTT. Amino acid sequence: CASSLALRHFTDTQYF.

This clonotype was found many times. This chain links TRBV20-1 with TRBJ2-1; 13 nucleotides align to TRBD2. The junction had 13 bases not matched to a gene; V was cut back by 7 bases and J by 7 bases. The V gene's germline CDR1 is DFQATT and CDR2 SNEGSKA (reference sequence). This CDR3 is built from 16 residues. CDR3 bases: TGCAGTGTCGTCAGGGGGCCGGGACTAGCGGGGAATGAGCAGTTCTTC. Translated: CSVVRGPGLAGNEQFF.

This clonotype was counted between two and nine times. This chain uses TRBV29-1 with TRBJ2-3; no definite D call. The CDR3 is 13 residues long. Deletions cut 5 bases from V and 2 bases from J, with 11 bases between. Per the germline V gene, CDR1 is SQVTM and CDR2 is ANQGSEA. CDR3 region: CSVKGRNTDTQYF. As DNA, the CDR3 is TGCAGCGTTAAAGGCAGGAACACAGATACGCAGTATTTT.

The J gene is TRBJ2-5, the V gene TRBV11-2; 12 bases fit TRBD2. This CDR3 comprises 19 residues. Germline V gene sequence: CDR1 SGHAT, CDR2 FQNNGV. V lost 1 base and J lost 5; bases outside the gene matches: 14. The CDR3 spells CASSLVAVPTSGRSETQYF. Written as DNA, the CDR3 is TGTGCCAGCAGCTTAGTGGCCGTGCCCACTAGCGGGAGGTCGGAGACCCAGTACTTC.

The genes are TRBV20-1 and TRBJ2-7; 14 nucleotides line up with TRBD2. This CDR3 comprises 14 residues. J gave up 4 bases and V 6 bases, and 5 bases lay outside the gene matches. Germline CDR1 and CDR2: DFQATT and SNEGSKA (reference sequence). CDR3 bases: TGCAGTGCGCGGAGACTAGCGGGAGGGTACGAGCAGTACTTC. It encodes CSARRLAGGYEQYF.